This T cell receptor beta chain came from a study of cytomegalovirus exposure and HLA in healthy donors. Regarding this clone: Antigen: not known.

Losses at the gene ends were 5 bases for V and 2 bases for J; bases not matched to a gene: 5. The length of the CDR3 is 15 residues. CDR1 is MNHNS, CDR2 SASEGT, per germline. 13 Jbeta primers and 60 Vbeta primers were used for the PCR. How the authors handled the data: It was a later analysis that counted about 80 million unique TCR beta chains, of which roughly 11 million were shared. The protocol was immunoSEQ multiplex PCR, while the TCRdb copy is restricted to in-frame clones and leaves out a portion. The V and J calls and clone size come from that table; D and trimming were worked out from the DNA. This sample carries roughly 130,000 clones, 65% to 85% of them seen once, and the ten largest clones take about 1.8%. Study-level results: As confirmed in vitro, a few CMV-associated chains were specific for CMV antigens. The productive fraction for most TCR beta V segments was about 90% or about 30% in an earlier analysis.

This chain connects TRBV6-1 to TRBJ2-2; the match to TRBD1 covers 7 bases. The receptor's source is a woman in her thirties or forties in good health and CMV-seronegative. Material: PBMCs. This CDR3 reads CASSMDRLNTGELFF. The CDR3 DNA is TGTGCCAGCAGTATGGACAGGCTCAACACCGGGGAGCTGTTTTTT.